The 28 T cell receptor beta chains below were found in one sample sequenced in a study of OX40 agonist ivuxolimab in advanced cancers. Measured with immunoSEQ multiplex PCR; TCRdb has only the in-frame clones, and not every one. The sample consists of some 34,000 clones, 65% to 85% of them appearing once. Material: CD4+ or CD8+ T cells sorted from blood, obtained in a trial of the OX40 agonist ivuxolimab. The receptors stem from an adult with an advanced solid tumor such as melanoma, head and neck, liver or kidney cancer.

The V and J genes are TRBV7-3 and TRBJ2-3, with 7 bases fitting TRBD1. In germline, CDR1 is SGHTA, CDR2 FQGTGA. This CDR3 region has 12 residues. Unmatched junction bases numbered 2, after V lost 5 bases and J lost 6 bases. In DNA form, the CDR3 reads TGTGCCAGCAGCGACAGGGACGATACGCAGTATTTT. Its translation: CASSDRDDTQYF.

The chain recombines TRBV9 with TRBJ1-1, with a tentative D call TRBD1 (5 bases). The CDR3 totals 14 residues. V shed 5 bases and J shed 5 bases, with 16 bases lying between them. CDR1 and CDR2 (germline): SGDLS, YYNGEE. The CDR3: CASSEGGVRTEAFF. As DNA, the CDR3 is TGTGCCAGCAGTGAGGGAGGGGTGAGGACTGAAGCTTTCTTT.

The chain has TRBV4-1 and TRBJ1-5; 10 bases map to TRBD1. The germline CDR1 and CDR2 sequences are MGHRA and YSYEKL. This CDR3 comprises 15 residues. V was clipped by 1 base and J by 7 bases; unmatched bases: 4. The CDR3 spells CASSQGTGGGQPQHF. The CDR3 region has the DNA TGCGCCAGCAGCCAAGGGACAGGGGGGGGACAGCCCCAGCATTTT.

The chain employs TRBV7-6 and TRBJ2-3, with 7 bases lining up with TRBD1. The V gene's germline CDR1 is SGHVS and CDR2 FNYEAQ. The CDR3 covers 16 residues. The V and J ends lost 4 bases and 1 base, in that order; junction bases with no gene match: 8. CDR3 coding DNA: TGTGCCAGCAGCTCAGTTAGGGGGCGGCGCACAGATACGCAGTATTTT. This encodes CASSSVRGRRTDTQYF.

This clone has only one observation. The chain is built from TRBV7-9 and TRBJ2-5; D may be TRBD1 (6 bases). Germline V lookup: CDR1 SEHNR, CDR2 FQNEAQ (reference sequence). The V and J ends lost 8 bases and 2 bases respectively, with 18 bases between them. This CDR3 contains 15 residues. For the CDR3, the DNA is TGTGCCAGCGGGAGATCGGGAAGGGGGCAAGAGACCCAGTACTTC. As protein: CASGRSGRGQETQYF.

This sequence joins TRBV7-9 and TRBJ1-4, with D possibly matching TRBD1 (5 bases). V dropped 5 bases and J dropped 5 bases, with 15 bases sitting between them. Looked up from germline, CDR1 is SEHNR and CDR2 is FQNEAQ (reference sequence). This CDR3 is built from 15 residues. CDR3 sequence reads: CASSKPGRENEKLFF. In nucleotides, the CDR3 is TGTGCCAGCAGCAAACCGGGACGGGAGAATGAAAAACTGTTTTTT.

The count of this clone is one. In DNA form, the CDR3 reads TGTGCCAGCAGTCAACAGGGGGCGGGTAGCACAGATACGCAGTATTTT. Translated: CASSQQGAGSTDTQYF. The V and J genes are TRBV28 and TRBJ2-3; 9 bases fit TRBD1. This CDR3 is built from 16 residues. Germline assignment: CDR1 MDHEN and CDR2 SYDVKM. Trimming cost V 5 bases and J 0 bases; bases outside gene matches: 6.

The chain recombines TRBV19 with TRBJ1-2; 12 bases line up with TRBD1. The CDR3 length is 14 residues. Germline lookup yields CDR1 LNHDA and CDR2 SQIVND (reference sequence). V shed 7 bases and J 7 bases; nucleotides not matched to a gene: 7. In DNA, the CDR3 is TGTGCCAGTACCTCCGGGACAGGGGGCTTTGGCTACACCTTC. Its protein product is CASTSGTGGFGYTF.

The chain employs TRBV28 and TRBJ2-1; 10 bases are shared with TRBD1. The germline V gene encodes CDR1 MDHEN and CDR2 SYDVKM. V was clipped by 3 bases and J by 5 bases; unmatched bases: 4. CDR3 length: 15 residues. CDR3 sequence: CASSFRDRGHNEQFF. For the CDR3, the DNA is TGTGCCAGCAGTTTCCGGGACAGGGGACACAATGAGCAGTTCTTC.

The chain combines TRBV19 with TRBJ2-1, with TRBD1 matching 9 bases. Per the germline V gene, CDR1 is LNHDA and CDR2 is SQIVND (reference sequence). The V gene end was trimmed by 6 bases and the J gene end by 3 bases; junction bases not matched to a gene: 6. This CDR3 is built from 15 residues. The CDR3 spells CASSPDRGIYNEQFF. The CDR3 region has the DNA TGTGCCAGTAGCCCAGACAGGGGGATCTACAATGAGCAGTTCTTC.

The chain is built from TRBV29-1 and TRBJ2-7, with 7 bases that match TRBD2. CDR1 is SQVTM and CDR2 is ANQGSEA in the germline V gene. Germline trimming cut 6 bases from V and 6 bases from J; bases unmatched to any gene: 8. The CDR3 is made up of 12 amino acids. For the CDR3, the DNA is TGCAGCGTCGCTGGAGGGGAGGGCGAGCAGTACTTC. As protein: CSVAGGEGEQYF.

The rearrangement uses TRBV25-1 and TRBJ1-1; TRBD1 aligns across 8 bases. The V and J ends lost 7 bases and 4 bases, in that order; junction bases with no gene match: 2. CDR3 length: 12 residues. The germline V gene encodes CDR1 MGHDK and CDR2 SYGVNS. The DNA of the CDR3 is TGTGCCAGCACTACAGGGGGCACTGAAGCTTTCTTT. Protein product: CASTTGGTEAFF.

The J gene is TRBJ2-7, the V gene TRBV5-1; 10 bases line up with TRBD1. The CDR3 is made up of 16 amino acids. J gave up 5 bases and V 0 bases, and 8 bases lay outside the gene matches. From germline, CDR1 is SGHRS and CDR2 YFSETQ. DNA of the CDR3: TGCGCCAGCAGCTTGGCCAGGGACAGGGGCGTCAACGAGCAGTACTTC. This encodes CASSLARDRGVNEQYF.

The chain has TRBV28 and TRBJ2-5, with a weak D call TRBD1 (6 bases). The germline gives CDR1 MDHEN, CDR2 SYDVKM. Trimming took off 6 bases at V and 2 bases at J, with 10 bases between the two ends. The CDR3 runs to 13 residues. CDR3 loop: CASRWTAQETQYF. CDR3 DNA: TGTGCCAGCAGGTGGACAGCTCAAGAGACCCAGTACTTC.

V is TRBV4-1 and J is TRBJ2-2; 8 nucleotides match TRBD2. V shed 3 bases and J 4 bases; nucleotides not matched to a gene: 7. The CDR3 extends over 16 amino acids. Germline lookup yields CDR1 MGHRA and CDR2 YSYEKL. The CDR3 DNA reads as TGCGCCAGCAGCCAGCGGGGGGCCACCAGCACCGGGGAGCTGTTTTTT. Protein sequence: CASSQRGATSTGELFF.

This clone was seen many times. The chain recombines TRBV6-1 with TRBJ2-5; 8 bases agree with TRBD2. CDR3 length: 15 amino acids. Germline V gene sequence: CDR1 MNHNS, CDR2 SASEGT. V gave up 9 bases and J gave up 4 bases; unmatched junction bases: 13. The CDR3, as DNA: TGTGCCAGTGGGGAGGGCGGGGGGCAGGTAGAGACCCAGTACTTC. It specifies CASGEGGGQVETQYF.

The chain couples TRBV5-1 to TRBJ1-2; 7 bases align to TRBD1. Germline-derived CDR1 and CDR2 are SGHRS and YFSETQ. The CDR3 is 15 amino acids. V gave up 4 bases and J gave up 3 bases; unmatched junction bases: 9. CDR3 sequence reads: CASSLSTGIDYGYTF. CDR3 bases: TGCGCCAGCAGCCTTTCGACAGGGATAGACTATGGCTACACCTTC.

The chain recombines TRBV19 with TRBJ1-1; possible D gene TRBD1, 5 bases. This CDR3 comprises 13 residues. V dropped 6 bases and J dropped 7 bases, with 15 bases sitting between them. The germline V gene has CDR1 LNHDA and CDR2 SQIVND (reference sequence). The DNA of the CDR3 is TGTGCCAGTAGCCCCGGCCAGGGCAATGAAGCTTTCTTT. Its protein is CASSPGQGNEAFF.

The chain links TRBV27 to TRBJ2-7; a weak D match, TRBD2 (6 bases). The V and J ends lost 4 bases and 1 base respectively, with 17 bases between them. Looked up from germline, CDR1 is MNHEY and CDR2 is SMNVEV (reference sequence). The CDR3 runs 16 residues. The CDR3 spells CASSSWDSRGSYEQYF. DNA of the CDR3: TGTGCCAGCAGTTCGTGGGACTCCAGAGGGTCCTACGAGCAGTACTTC.

The chain uses TRBV19 and TRBJ2-5; 10 positions agree with TRBD1. Looked up from germline, CDR1 is LNHDA and CDR2 is SQIVND (reference sequence). The ends lost 3 bases at V and 4 bases at J; junction bases unmatched: 5. The CDR3 runs to 15 residues. Here the CDR3 reads CASSMTGGGLETQYF. The CDR3 DNA reads as TGTGCCAGTAGTATGACAGGGGGCGGGTTAGAGACCCAGTACTTC.

This clone was detected once. The V call is TRBV27, the J call TRBJ2-1; D unresolved. V gave up 4 bases and J gave up 0 bases, with 10 bases separating them. This CDR3 is built from 15 residues. Germline lookup yields CDR1 MNHEY and CDR2 SMNVEV (reference sequence). CDR3 in DNA: TGTGCCAGCAGTTCCCGTATTAGCTCCTACAATGAGCAGTTCTTC. Encoded protein: CASSSRISSYNEQFF.

This clone came up once. This chain links TRBV11-2 with TRBJ2-4; 10 positions match TRBD1. Trimming at V came to 3 bases and at J to 8 bases, leaving 7 bases not matched to a gene. Germline V gene lookup returns CDR1 SGHAT and CDR2 FQNNGV. CDR3 length: 15 amino acids. In nucleotides, the CDR3 is TGTGCCAGCAGCTTCGGGACAGGGGCGACGGACATTCAGTACTTC. As protein: CASSFGTGATDIQYF.

This clone is a singleton in its sample. This sequence joins TRBV4-1 and TRBJ2-2; possibly TRBD2 for D (5 bases). The V end was cut by 3 bases, the J end by 7 bases, with 24 bases between. CDR1 is MGHRA and CDR2 is YSYEKL in the germline V gene. The CDR3 length is 18 residues. CDR3 in DNA: TGCGCCAGCAGCCAGGGTTCGAGTGTAGGAGGTATAAGCGGGGAGCTGTTTTTT. Residues: CASSQGSSVGGISGELFF.

The CDR3 spells CASSPRFSGGTDTQYF. DNA for the CDR3: TGTGCCAGCAGCCCCCGCTTTAGCGGGGGCACAGATACGCAGTATTTT. The rearrangement links TRBV7-6 to TRBJ2-3, with 8 bases matching TRBD2. The CDR3 extends over 16 amino acids. Germline CDR1 reads SGHVS; CDR2 reads FNYEAQ. With 5 bases clipped from V and 1 base from J, the junction kept 8 bases outside the gene matches.

The V gene is TRBV15, the J gene TRBJ2-7; TRBD1 matches 11 bases. The CDR3 contains 17 residues. Germline V gene sequence: CDR1 LNHNV, CDR2 YYDKDF (reference sequence). The V gene end was trimmed by 1 base and the J gene end by 3 bases; junction bases not matched to a gene: 8. The CDR3 region is CATSRANTGTGGYEQYF. CDR3 bases: TGTGCCACCAGCAGAGCGAATACCGGGACAGGGGGCTACGAGCAGTACTTC.

The chain combines TRBV19 with TRBJ2-7; 10 nucleotides match TRBD1. Germline lookup yields CDR1 LNHDA and CDR2 SQIVND (reference sequence). V shed 10 bases, J shed 2 bases, and the junction held 11 bases outside the gene matches. The CDR3 covers 15 residues. The DNA of the CDR3 is TGTGCCACCGCCCCATCAGGGACAGGGGCCTACGAGCAGTACTTC. It translates to CATAPSGTGAYEQYF.

The rearrangement uses TRBV5-6 and TRBJ2-7; D remains ambiguous. Germline loops: CDR1 SGHDT, CDR2 YYEEEE. The V and J ends lost 4 bases and 5 bases respectively, with 10 bases between them. CDR3 size: 12 residues. The CDR3 bases are TGTGCCAGCAGCACAGCGCGGAACGAGCAGTACTTC. Protein sequence: CASSTARNEQYF.

V and J are TRBV7-3 and TRBJ2-7, with no clear D. V lost 5 bases, J lost 4 bases, and 12 bases lay in between. Germline CDR1 SGHTA, CDR2 FQGTGA. This CDR3 contains 13 residues. CDR3 sequence reads: CASSPPNSYEQYF. CDR3 in DNA: TGTGCCAGCAGCCCCCCTAACTCTTACGAGCAGTACTTC. Supplemented by reference TRBV7-3 and TRBJ2-7, the full variable domain reads GAGVSQTPSNKVTEKGKYVELRCDPISGHTALYWYRQSLGQGPEFLIYFQGTGAADDSGLPNDRFFAVRPEGSVSTLKIQRTERGDSAVYLCASSPPNSYEQYFGPGTRLTVT.